Here is one TCR beta chain with its context. One end of the junction does not line up with germline, which may come from a read error. This sample was taken from a study of blood T cell repertoires in COVID-19. Recruitment covered roughly 22 US areas and drew participants whose ages spanned 18 to 89 years. Cohort 3 donors counted as recovered after two negative PCRs, clearance, or resolved symptoms. Germline assignment: CDR1 SGHTA and CDR2 FQGNSA. The CDR3 has 16 amino acids. The data were produced by immunoSEQ multiplex PCR, yet TCRdb's version contains in-frame clones alone and is incomplete. This sample yields about 180,000 clones, of which 86% are seen a single time; 7% to 10% belongs to the top ten.

Sequenced material: PBMCs or T cells enriched from blood (not recorded which). The origin of this receptor is a woman in her twenties or thirties who had recovered from COVID-19. The rearrangement links TRBV7-2 to TRBJ2-7, with 15 bases that match TRBD2. CDR3 coding DNA: TGTGCCAGCAGCCTAGCGCCGGGACTAGCGGGAGGTGAGCAGTACTTC. Its protein product is CASSLAPGLAGGEQYF.